Below, 32 T cell receptor beta chains from the same sample are listed, as sequenced in a study of metastatic and nonmetastatic thyroid tumors. Until they underwent thyroid surgery, no patient had received any treatment. With MiXCR, TCRdb reprocessed the PCR reads. The sample contains some 60,000 clones, roughly 29% of which appear only once. Material for sequencing was blood. The receptors were gathered from a female donor with papillary thyroid cancer or a benign thyroid nodule (not recorded which). Some clones in this sample may be carry-over from other donors' samples.

The CDR3 is CASSSPGLAGGNEQYF. CDR3 nucleotides: TGTGCCAGTAGTAGCCCGGGACTAGCGGGAGGGAACGAGCAGTACTTC. V and J are TRBV19 and TRBJ2-7; TRBD2 matches at 16 bases. Germline CDR1 reads LNHDA; CDR2 reads SQIVND (reference sequence). The CDR3 sequence is 16 residues long. The V segment lost 4 bases and the J segment 5 bases; nucleotides outside the gene matches: 5.

This chain links TRBV30 with TRBJ2-1; TRBD2 matches 7 bases. The CDR3 covers 16 residues. V was clipped by 3 bases and J by 0 bases; unmatched bases: 8. Germline values: CDR1 GTSNPN, CDR2 SVGIG (reference sequence). The CDR3 DNA sequence: TGTGCCTGGAGCGGCCTAGGCGGGAGCTCCTACAATGAGCAGTTCTTC. It translates to CAWSGLGGSSYNEQFF. The full variable domain, rest sourced from reference TRBV30 and TRBJ2-1, is SQTIHQWPATLVQPVGSPLSLECTVEGTSNPNLYWYRQAAGRGLQLLFYSVGIGQISSEVPQNLSASRPQDRQFILSSKKLLLSDSGFYLCAWSGLGGSSYNEQFFGPGTRLTVL.

This clone turned up a few times. Compared with germline, one end of the junction differs, possibly owing to a read error. The chain combines TRBV28 with TRBJ2-7, with D possibly being TRBD1 (6 bases). This CDR3 spans 16 amino acids. The germline CDR1 and CDR2 sequences are MDHEN and SYDVKM. In DNA, the CDR3 is TGTGCCAGCAGTTTGCTAGATTGGACAGTCCTCCACGAGCATTACTTC. It encodes CASSLLDWTVLHEHYF.

Many counts were recorded for this clone. A much larger clone is a single base away; this may be a read error. The rearrangement links TRBV20-1 to TRBJ1-2, with a possible D match to TRBD1 (5 bases). V shed 6 bases and J shed 3 bases, with 14 bases lying between them. CDR1 is DFQATT, CDR2 SNEGSKA, per germline (reference sequence). This CDR3 spans 13 amino acids. Written as DNA, the CDR3 is TGCAGTGCCCCCCCAGGGAAGGACTATGGCTACACCTTC. This encodes CSAPPGKDYGYTF.

This clone has at least ten counts. The chain uses TRBV25-1 and TRBJ1-1; D is unresolved. Germline-derived CDR1 and CDR2 are MGHDK and SYGVNS. The CDR3 is 11 amino acids. The germline V and J ends were trimmed by 3 bases and 4 bases, with 3 bases remaining between them. This chain's CDR3 is CASSDITEAFF. The CDR3 nucleotides are TGTGCCAGCAGTGACATCACTGAAGCTTTCTTT.

This chain uses TRBV3-1 with TRBJ1-5, with D possibly matching TRBD1 (5 bases). The V and J ends lost 1 base and 1 base respectively, with 8 bases between them. Germline V gene data show CDR1 as LGHDT and CDR2 as YNNKEL (reference sequence). There are 15 residues in the CDR3. CDR3 amino acids: CASSQGGASNQPQHF. CDR3 in DNA: TGTGCCAGCAGCCAAGGAGGGGCGAGCAATCAGCCCCAGCATTTT.

In this sample, this clone turned up a few times. The J gene is TRBJ1-6, the V gene TRBV6-4; 7 nucleotides match TRBD1. Germline trimming cut 3 bases from V and 8 bases from J; bases unmatched to any gene: 7. Per the germline V gene, CDR1 is MRHNA and CDR2 is SNTAGT. The CDR3 runs 15 residues. CDR3 coding DNA: TGTGCCAGCAGTGAAGATGACAGGGTGGATTCACCCCTCCACTTT. This codes for CASSEDDRVDSPLHF.

This clone was observed at least ten times. The CDR3 here is CASSLDFANEKLFF. CDR3 sequence (DNA): TGTGCCAGCAGCTTGGACTTTGCTAATGAAAAACTGTTTTTT. The chain combines TRBV7-2 with TRBJ1-4; D is unclear. Germline assignment: CDR1 SGHTA and CDR2 FQGNSA. The V end lost 3 bases, the J end lost 3 bases, and 8 bases lay between the germline ends. The CDR3 consists of 14 residues.

At least ten counts were recorded for this clone. At one end, the junction sequence differs from germline, possibly due to a read error. This rearrangement joins TRBV29-1 to TRBJ2-5; 9 bases align to TRBD2. The CDR3 runs 15 residues. The germline gives CDR1 SQVTM, CDR2 ANQGSEA. CDR3 DNA: TGCAGCGTTGTTAGGGCGGGGGGGAGAAAAGAGATCCAGTACTTC. It codes for CSVVRAGGRKEIQYF. The variable domain in full, completed from reference TRBV29-1 and TRBJ2-5, reads SAVISQKPSRDICQRGTSLTIQCQVDSQVTMMFWYRQQPGQSLTLIATANQGSEATYESGFVIDKFPISRPNLTFSTLTVSNMSPEDSSIYLCSVVRAGGRKEIQYFGPGTRLLVL.

A few counts support this clone. The chain has TRBV28 and TRBJ1-5, with D tentatively TRBD1 (5 bases). With 3 bases removed from V and 4 bases from J, the gap between germline ends came to 10 bases. This CDR3 spans 14 amino acids. Germline CDR1 is MDHEN and CDR2 is SYDVKM. Here the CDR3 reads CASSLGEPNQPQHF. CDR3 sequence (DNA): TGTGCCAGCAGTTTGGGGGAGCCGAATCAGCCCCAGCATTTT.

This clone has just a few counts. V is TRBV6-1 and J is TRBJ1-6; TRBD1 aligns across 8 bases. Per the germline V gene, CDR1 is MNHNS and CDR2 is SASEGT. This CDR3 contains 15 residues. J gave up 10 bases and V 5 bases, and 10 bases lay outside the gene matches. This CDR3 reads CASSFPDRGRSPLHF. The DNA for the CDR3 is TGTGCCAGCAGTTTTCCAGACAGGGGAAGGTCACCCCTCCACTTT.

This clone was detected only a few times. The V gene is TRBV10-1, the J gene TRBJ2-2; D could derive from TRBD1 or TRBD2 (5 bases each). The germline gives CDR1 WNHNN, CDR2 SYGVQD (reference sequence). CDR3 length: 16 residues. V was trimmed by 2 bases and J by 1 base, leaving 11 bases between them. DNA of the CDR3: TGCGCCAGCAGTGAGGGGGGTTCGGGGAACACCGGGGAGCTGTTTTTT. Encoded protein: CASSEGGSGNTGELFF.

This clone has only a few counts. The chain has TRBV28 and TRBJ1-3, with 7 bases lining up with TRBD1. CDR1 and CDR2 (germline): MDHEN, SYDVKM. The V and J ends lost 7 bases and 3 bases, in that order; junction bases with no gene match: 12. The CDR3 loop spans 16 amino acids. CDR3 residues: CASTRSGRGVGNTIYF. For the CDR3, the DNA is TGTGCCAGCACCAGATCCGGCAGGGGGGTTGGAAACACCATATATTTT.

The rearrangement links TRBV7-9 to TRBJ2-7; possibly TRBD2 for D (6 bases). Germline V gene lookup returns CDR1 SEHNR and CDR2 FQNEAQ (reference sequence). V lost 5 bases to trimming and J lost 0 bases, with 11 bases between them. The CDR3 extends over 14 amino acids. CDR3 coding DNA: TGTGCCAGCAGCGCGGGGTTAAGCTCCTACGAGCAGTACTTC. This translates into CASSAGLSSYEQYF.

The chain recombines TRBV12-3 or TRBV12-4 with TRBJ1-2; weak D call: TRBD1 (5 bases). V lost 4 bases, J lost 8 bases, and 11 bases lay in between. The CDR3 runs 12 residues. The CDR3 DNA follows: TGTGCCAGCAGTTGGTCGGGGGTAGGCTACACCTTC. Its translation: CASSWSGVGYTF.

This clone was counted ten times or more. The identical CDR3 is also encoded by other nucleotide sequences in the sample. V and J are TRBV27 and TRBJ2-5; 9 nucleotides agree with TRBD1. The CDR3 is made up of 16 amino acids. The V segment lost 2 bases and the J segment 3 bases; nucleotides outside the gene matches: 7. Germline V gene lookup returns CDR1 MNHEY and CDR2 SMNVEV (reference sequence). The CDR3 bases are TGTGCCAGCAGTTTACGACCAGGACAGGGGAAAGAGACCCAGTACTTC. Its protein is CASSLRPGQGKETQYF.

Of note for this clone: This clone may be a read error of a much larger clone one base away. The chain recombines TRBV7-2 with TRBJ2-5; D gene unclear. Trimming removed 4 bases at V and 4 bases at J, with 16 bases between. This CDR3 has 15 amino acids. Germline V lookup: CDR1 SGHTA, CDR2 FQGNSA. CDR3: CASSSFGIPGETQYF. CDR3 sequence (DNA): TGTGCCAGCAGCTCATTTGGGATCCCGGGAGAGACCCAGTACTTC. Using reference TRBV7-2 and TRBJ2-5 for the parts outside the CDR3, the full variable domain is GAGVSQSPSNKVTEKGKDVELRCDPISGHTALYWYRQSLGQGLEFLIYFQGNSAPDKSGLPSDRFSAERTGGSVSTLTIQRTQQEDSAVYLCASSSFGIPGETQYFGPGTRLLVL.

This clone was counted ten times or more. V usage is TRBV12-3 or TRBV12-4 and J usage is TRBJ1-4; D may be TRBD1 (5 bases). Trimming cost V 6 bases and J 0 bases, with 11 bases left between them. The length of the CDR3 is 15 residues. The CDR3 loop is CASSWGWATNEKLFF. The CDR3 DNA is TGTGCCAGCAGCTGGGGGTGGGCAACTAATGAAAAACTGTTTTTT.

The chain links TRBV11-1 to TRBJ1-1; tentatively, D is TRBD1 (5 bases). The CDR3 covers 15 residues. Germline V lookup: CDR1 SGHAT, CDR2 FQDESV (reference sequence). Trimming removed 5 bases from V and 4 bases from J, with 17 bases in between. CDR3 amino acids: CASSPREGLATEAFF. The CDR3 DNA sequence: TGTGCCAGCAGCCCTCGTGAGGGGCTGGCCACTGAAGCTTTCTTT.

V usage is TRBV6-6 and J usage is TRBJ2-7; D could derive from TRBD1 or TRBD2 (5 bases each). CDR3 size: 16 residues. Deletions cut 0 bases from V and 5 bases from J, with 17 bases between. Germline-derived CDR1 and CDR2 are MNHNY and SVGAGI (reference sequence). DNA for the CDR3: TGTGCCAGCAGTTACTCGAGGGGAGCCTCTACGAACGAGCAGTACTTC. This translates into CASSYSRGASTNEQYF.

This clone came up a few times. The genes are TRBV6-1 and TRBJ1-2, with D tentatively TRBD1 (6 bases). Per the germline V gene, CDR1 is MNHNS and CDR2 is SASEGT. CDR3 length: 15 residues. Between the trimmed V and J ends, which lost 6 bases and 8 bases, there was a span of 22 bases. The CDR3 DNA reads as TGTGCCAGCAGCGACCGTCTCCGGGGGGCGATCGGCTACACCTTC. Protein sequence: CASSDRLRGAIGYTF.

V usage is TRBV30 and J usage is TRBJ1-2; possibly TRBD1 for D (5 bases). The V gene's germline CDR1 is GTSNPN and CDR2 SVGIG (reference sequence). The CDR3 extends over 13 amino acids. V was cut by 2 bases and J by 8 bases, with 15 bases left in between. Here the CDR3 reads CAWSRVQGHGYTF. CDR3 DNA: TGTGCCTGGAGTAGGGTCCAGGGTCACGGCTACACCTTC.

The chain recombines TRBV28 with TRBJ2-2; 7 nucleotides line up with TRBD2. Trimming cost V 4 bases and J 7 bases; bases outside gene matches: 3. Germline V lookup: CDR1 MDHEN, CDR2 SYDVKM. The CDR3 contains 13 residues. CDR3 in amino acids: CASSWGGGGELFF. The CDR3 coding sequence is TGTGCCAGCAGTTGGGGGGGAGGCGGGGAGCTGTTTTTT.

In its sample, this clone was seen a few times. The V and J genes are TRBV27 and TRBJ2-3, with 8 bases aligning to TRBD2. The CDR3 runs 16 residues. The trim removed 3 bases at V and 5 bases at J, leaving 10 bases unmatched. The germline CDR1 and CDR2 sequences are MNHEY and SMNVEV (reference sequence). The CDR3 DNA follows: TGTGCCAGCAGTTTGGGACGGCTAGCGGGTGGAGATACGCAGTATTTT. It codes for CASSLGRLAGGDTQYF.

V and J are TRBV24-1 and TRBJ1-5; TRBD1 might be the D (5 bases). The V and J ends lost 4 bases and 2 bases respectively, with 8 bases between them. This CDR3 region has 14 residues. Per germline, CDR1 KGHDR and CDR2 SFDVKD. CDR3 DNA sequence: TGTGCCACCAGTGACCGGGGGGGCAATCAGCCCCAGCATTTT. Protein: CATSDRGGNQPQHF.

V and J are TRBV6-2 or TRBV6-3 and TRBJ2-5, with D uncertain. CDR3 size: 13 residues. Deletions cut 0 bases from V and 5 bases from J, with 7 bases between. CDR1 and CDR2 from the germline V gene are MNHEY and SVGEGT. Here the CDR3 DNA reads TGTGCCAGCAGTTACTCGGATGGCGAGACCCAGTACTTC. Amino acid sequence: CASSYSDGETQYF.

The rearrangement uses TRBV19 and TRBJ2-3; no clear D. V was shortened by 6 bases and J by 2 bases, with 6 bases between the two germline ends. The CDR3 is 12 amino acids. CDR1 is LNHDA, CDR2 SQIVND, per germline (reference sequence). The CDR3: CASRGDTDTQYF. In nucleotides, the CDR3 is TGTGCCAGTAGAGGAGACACAGATACGCAGTATTTT.

The V call is TRBV4-1, the J call TRBJ2-2, with TRBD1 identical over 7 bases. CDR1 and CDR2 (germline): MGHRA, YSYEKL. This CDR3 is 16 amino acids long. V was clipped by 3 bases and J by 1 base; unmatched bases: 5. DNA for the CDR3: TGCGCCAGCAGCCATATGACAGGGCGGAACACCGGGGAGCTGTTTTTT. Protein: CASSHMTGRNTGELFF.

The chain employs TRBV20-1 and TRBJ2-7, with D possibly matching TRBD2 (6 bases). The germline V gene encodes CDR1 DFQATT and CDR2 SNEGSKA (reference sequence). Trimming took 0 bases from V and 0 from J, leaving 12 bases between them. The length of the CDR3 is 15 residues. The CDR3 loop is CSARDLDGSSYEQYF. The CDR3 DNA reads TGCAGTGCTAGAGATCTGGACGGGAGCTCCTACGAGCAGTACTTC.

The chain has TRBV7-9 and TRBJ2-2, with a weak D call TRBD2 (5 bases). V dropped 1 base and J dropped 6 bases, with 12 bases sitting between them. The CDR3 contains 15 residues. The V gene's germline CDR1 is SEHNR and CDR2 FQNEAQ (reference sequence). The CDR3 here is CASSLVRGNAGELFF. For the CDR3, the DNA is TGTGCCAGCAGCTTAGTACGGGGAAATGCCGGGGAGCTGTTTTTT.

The chain employs TRBV6-1 and TRBJ2-5, with a weak D call TRBD2 (5 bases). Germline CDR1 and CDR2: MNHNS and SASEGT. The CDR3 spans 12 residues. V lost 8 bases and J 2 bases, leaving 9 bases between the germline ends. The CDR3: CASSADQETQYF. CDR3 in DNA: TGTGCCAGCTCAGCGGATCAAGAGACCCAGTACTTC.

This chain links TRBV19 with TRBJ1-2; 8 bases are a match to TRBD1. Germline V gene data show CDR1 as LNHDA and CDR2 as SQIVND (reference sequence). V was clipped by 4 bases and J by 6 bases; unmatched bases: 4. The CDR3 length is 13 residues. In DNA, the CDR3 is TGTGCCAGTAGTAGGACAGGGAGAGATGGCTACACCTTC. This codes for CASSRTGRDGYTF.